This T cell receptor beta chain was obtained from a study of brain T cells in children with intractable seizures. Regarding the study as a whole: HCMV serostatus was not known, and viral specificity came from CDR3 similarity only. Pre- and post-surgery blood differed in depth, so pre-surgery absences may be undersampling.

The assay was immunoSEQ multiplex PCR, and TCRdb's table has in-frame clones only and misses some. This table has 340,000 or so clones, 93% appearing once. There are 14 residues in the CDR3. Unmatched junction bases numbered 3, after V lost 3 bases and J lost 5 bases. Germline V CDR1 and CDR2: WSHSY, SAAADI. Time point denoted: blood from clinic visit 5 months post-surgery; TSC patient then seizure free. Surgery cases with the highest brain T cell transcript signatures were chosen for sequencing. At least one anti-epileptic drug was given before surgery. Note on this clone: Its antigen is not known.

The specimen was peripheral blood, collected roughly 5 months after surgery. This chain links TRBV10-2 with TRBJ2-1, with 8 bases identical to TRBD2. This sequence was found in a boy younger than two with tuberous sclerosis and intractable seizures. CDR3 nucleotides: TGCGCCAGCAGTGACAGGACTAGCCACAATGAGCAGTTCTTC. Translating gives CASSDRTSHNEQFF.